This passage covers 25 T cell receptor beta chains from one sample sequenced in a study of OX40 agonist ivuxolimab in advanced cancers. Measured with immunoSEQ multiplex PCR; TCRdb has only the in-frame clones, and not every one. The profile shows some 100,000 clones, 90% of them singletons. The material sequenced was CD4+ or CD8+ T cells sorted from blood, taken in a trial of the OX40 agonist ivuxolimab. These receptors all stem from an adult with an advanced solid tumor such as melanoma, head and neck, liver or kidney cancer.

The J gene is TRBJ2-7, the V gene TRBV11-1; 8 nucleotides line up with TRBD1. Germline CDR1 and CDR2: SGHAT and FQDESV (reference sequence). Trimming removed 3 bases from V and 4 bases from J; junction bases left unmatched: 5. The CDR3 length is 14 residues. The chain's CDR3 is CASSFAGGVYEQYF. CDR3 sequence (DNA): TGTGCCAGCAGCTTTGCAGGGGGCGTTTACGAGCAGTACTTC.

This clone was observed a single time. The chain uses TRBV11-2 and TRBJ1-3; TRBD1 matches 7 bases. The CDR3 has 19 residues. Losses at the gene ends were 2 bases for V and 4 bases for J; bases not matched to a gene: 17. Germline CDR1 is SGHAT and CDR2 is FQNNGV. CDR3 protein: CASSLSQRQGGWFGNTIYF. CDR3 nucleotide sequence: TGTGCCAGCAGCTTATCTCAACGACAGGGTGGTTGGTTCGGAAACACCATATATTTT.

The chain joins TRBV7-3 to TRBJ2-7; perhaps TRBD1 as D (6 bases). Trimming left V 5 bases short and J 3 bases short, with 17 bases between. Germline lookup yields CDR1 SGHTA and CDR2 FQGTGA. The CDR3 consists of 15 residues. CDR3 sequence (DNA): TGTGCCAGCAGCCCCAGGGGTGGGAGTCACTACGAGCAGTACTTC. Translated: CASSPRGGSHYEQYF.

The rearrangement links TRBV30 to TRBJ2-7; 8 bases map to TRBD2. There are 15 residues in the CDR3. With 2 bases clipped from V and 5 bases from J, the junction kept 11 bases outside the gene matches. CDR1 GTSNPN and CDR2 SVGIG come from the germline V gene (reference sequence). The CDR3 sequence is CAWSSGGSGINEQYF. In DNA, the CDR3 is TGTGCCTGGAGTTCTGGGGGTAGCGGGATCAACGAGCAGTACTTC.

The chain joins TRBV6-4 to TRBJ2-2; 7 bases map to TRBD1. CDR3 length: 14 amino acids. Germline V gives CDR1 MRHNA, CDR2 SNTAGT. Trimming cost V 4 bases and J 1 base; bases outside gene matches: 0. The CDR3 loop reads CASSGTGNTGELFF. CDR3 nucleotide sequence: TGTGCCAGCAGTGGGACAGGGAACACCGGGGAGCTGTTTTTT.

V gene TRBV19 combines with J gene TRBJ1-1; 7 bases agree with TRBD1. The CDR3 sequence is 15 residues long. Germline CDR1 reads LNHDA; CDR2 reads SQIVND (reference sequence). Trimming removed 8 bases from V and 3 bases from J; junction bases left unmatched: 12. DNA of the CDR3: TGTGCCAGTCGCCAAGGGGCAGGGGGTCACACTGAAGCTTTCTTT. Encoded protein: CASRQGAGGHTEAFF.

In this sample, this clone turned up a few times. The chain joins TRBV7-9 to TRBJ2-1; D perhaps matches TRBD2 (7 bases). This CDR3 has 19 residues. V lost 5 bases and J 0 bases, leaving 23 bases between the germline ends. CDR1 and CDR2 (germline): SEHNR, FQNEAQ (reference sequence). CDR3 DNA: TGTGCCAGCAGCCCTCGGGTCCGGGGGGCATCAAGCTCCTACAATGAGCAGTTCTTC. Translating it yields CASSPRVRGASSSYNEQFF.

The chain joins TRBV28 to TRBJ2-1; D could derive from TRBD1 or TRBD2 (6 bases each). Germline-derived CDR1 and CDR2 are MDHEN and SYDVKM. The CDR3 has 11 amino acids. V lost 2 bases to trimming and J lost 12 bases, with 8 bases between them. The DNA for the CDR3 is TGTGCCAGCAGTTTACCGGGGGCGCAGTTCTTC. Its translation: CASSLPGAQFF. The variable domain in full, with the rest retrieved from reference TRBV28 and TRBJ2-1, is DVKVTQSSRYLVKRTGEKVFLECVQDMDHENMFWYRQDPGLGLRLIYFSYDVKMKEKGDIPEGYSVSREKKERFSLILESASTNQTSMYLCASSLPGAQFFGPGTRLTVL.

V gene TRBV7-2 combines with J gene TRBJ2-5; perhaps TRBD2 as D (6 bases). The V gene lost 0 bases and the J gene lost 5 bases, with 22 bases spanning the gap. Germline CDR1 and CDR2: SGHTA and FQGNSA. This CDR3 comprises 18 residues. CDR3 loop: CASSLAGGPPPPRETQYF. The CDR3 nucleotides read TGTGCCAGCAGCTTAGCGGGAGGACCACCCCCCCCAAGGGAGACCCAGTACTTC.

The V call is TRBV5-4, the J call TRBJ2-3; D may correspond to TRBD1 or TRBD2 (5 bases each). The CDR3 is made up of 12 amino acids. Trimming removed 4 bases at V and 10 bases at J, with 13 bases between. Germline CDR1 reads SGHNT; CDR2 reads YYREEE (reference sequence). In DNA form, the CDR3 reads TGTGCCAGCAGCAGGGACGCCACCTCGCAGTATTTT. Translating gives CASSRDATSQYF.

V is TRBV2 and J is TRBJ1-5; 10 nucleotides line up with TRBD1. The CDR3 has 15 amino acids. Germline trimming cut 5 bases from V and 2 bases from J; bases unmatched to any gene: 3. The germline V gene encodes CDR1 SNHLY and CDR2 FYNNEI. The CDR3 coding sequence is TGTGCCAGCAGTCCCGGGACAGGGGGCAATCAGCCCCAGCATTTT. Encoded protein: CASSPGTGGNQPQHF.

Only one count was recorded for this clone. Other DNA sequences from this sample encode an identical CDR3 as well. This chain links TRBV5-1 with TRBJ1-1; D gene unclear. Germline-derived CDR1 and CDR2 are SGHRS and YFSETQ. The CDR3 totals 13 residues. Trimming removed 0 bases from V and 1 base from J, with 4 bases in between. The chain's CDR3 is CASSLDRNTEAFF. CDR3 nucleotide sequence: TGCGCCAGCAGCTTGGACAGGAACACTGAAGCTTTCTTT.

This CDR3 is CASSPQTSSGANVLTF. For the CDR3, the DNA is TGTGCCAGCTCCCCCCAAACGAGCTCTGGGGCCAACGTCCTGACTTTC. This chain links TRBV18 with TRBJ2-6; D remains ambiguous. Trimming took off 6 bases at V and 0 bases at J, with 12 bases between the two ends. Germline-derived CDR1 and CDR2 are KGHSH and LQKENI. CDR3 length: 16 residues.

V is TRBV15 and J is TRBJ2-2, with D hard to call. The CDR3 is 13 amino acids. Germline CDR1 LNHNV, CDR2 YYDKDF (reference sequence). Trimming left V 2 bases short and J 1 base short, with 2 bases between. The CDR3 loop is CATSRWNTGELFF. CDR3 nucleotide sequence: TGTGCCACCAGCAGATGGAACACCGGGGAGCTGTTTTTT.

This clone was recorded only once. CDR3 in DNA: TGTGCCAGCAGGATGGGACTAGCGGGAGCGGAGGAGACCCAGTACTTC. It yields the protein CASRMGLAGAEETQYF. The genes are TRBV28 and TRBJ2-5; 14 nucleotides line up with TRBD2. CDR1 MDHEN and CDR2 SYDVKM come from the germline V gene. The trim removed 6 bases at V and 5 bases at J, leaving 8 bases unmatched. There are 16 residues in the CDR3.

The genes are TRBV5-4 and TRBJ2-7; 12 bases line up with TRBD1. V lost 4 bases, J lost 7 bases, and 12 bases stayed unmatched. The CDR3 spans 16 residues. Germline V gene data show CDR1 as SGHNT and CDR2 as YYREEE (reference sequence). The CDR3: CASSPMIGDRGREQYF. Written as DNA, the CDR3 is TGTGCCAGCAGCCCGATGATTGGGGACAGGGGGCGAGAGCAGTACTTC.

The CDR3 coding sequence is TGCAGTGCTAGAGAAGGGTACGAGCAGTACTTC. Protein sequence: CSAREGYEQYF. The genes are TRBV20-1 and TRBJ2-7, with D unclear. The V and J ends lost 0 bases and 4 bases respectively, with 4 bases between them. This CDR3 comprises 11 residues. CDR1 is DFQATT, CDR2 SNEGSKA, per germline (reference sequence).

This chain connects TRBV7-9 to TRBJ1-1; D unclear. Deletions cut 4 bases from V and 1 base from J, with 16 bases between. Germline assignment: CDR1 SEHNR and CDR2 FQNEAQ (reference sequence). This CDR3 has 16 amino acids. The CDR3 spells CASSSSGAERNTEAFF. DNA for the CDR3: TGTGCCAGCAGCTCCTCCGGCGCGGAGAGGAACACTGAAGCTTTCTTT. The variable domain in full, with the rest retrieved from reference TRBV7-9 and TRBJ1-1, is DTGVSQNPRHKITKRGQNVTFRCDPISEHNRLYWYRQTLGQGPEFLTYFQNEAQLEKSRLLSDRFSAERPKGSFSTLEIQRTEQGDSAMYLCASSSSGAERNTEAFFGQGTRLTVV.

This clone was observed once. The chain couples TRBV6-5 to TRBJ2-1, with 11 bases fitting TRBD2. From germline, CDR1 is MNHEY and CDR2 SVGAGI. V dropped 2 bases and J dropped 7; count of bases not matched to a gene: 7. This CDR3 contains 16 residues. CDR3 DNA: TGTGCCAGCAGTTACGGCCTACTAGCGGGAGAGAATGAGCAGTTCTTC. Its protein is CASSYGLLAGENEQFF.

The gene calls are TRBV28 and TRBJ2-5, with 8 bases aligning to TRBD2. The CDR3 has 14 residues. Germline V gene data show CDR1 as MDHEN and CDR2 as SYDVKM. V gave up 6 bases and J gave up 5 bases; unmatched junction bases: 8. The DNA of the CDR3 is TGTGCCAGCAGGTTAGCGGGACTATTGGAGACCCAGTACTTC. It specifies CASRLAGLLETQYF.

The chain has TRBV4-1 and TRBJ2-7; tentatively, D is TRBD1 (5 bases). Trimming stripped 3 bases from V and 9 bases from J, with 18 bases between. The CDR3 runs 14 residues. The V gene's germline CDR1 is MGHRA and CDR2 YSYEKL. The CDR3 is CASSHERVRTGQYF. CDR3 nucleotide sequence: TGCGCCAGCAGCCACGAACGGGTGCGTACAGGGCAGTACTTC.

The J gene is TRBJ1-1, the V gene TRBV5-4, with D perhaps matching TRBD1 (6 bases). Looked up from germline, CDR1 is SGHNT and CDR2 is YYREEE (reference sequence). Trimming removed 4 bases from V and 1 base from J, with 14 bases in between. The CDR3 has 15 residues. The CDR3 loop reads CASSKGQYENTEAFF. The CDR3 coding sequence is TGTGCCAGCAGCAAAGGACAGTATGAGAACACTGAAGCTTTCTTT. The entire variable domain, with the rest obtained from reference TRBV5-4 and TRBJ1-1, is as follows: ETGVTQSPTHLIKTRGQQVTLRCSSQSGHNTVSWYQQALGQGPQFIFQYYREEENGRGNFPPRFSGLQFPNYSSELNVNALELDDSALYLCASSKGQYENTEAFFGQGTRLTVV.

This chain uses TRBV28 with TRBJ2-1, with TRBD1 matching over 10 bases. CDR1 and CDR2 from the germline V gene are MDHEN and SYDVKM. With 6 bases clipped from V and 4 bases from J, the junction kept 6 bases outside the gene matches. This CDR3 is 15 amino acids long. The CDR3 DNA sequence: TGTGCCAGCAGGTGGGACAGGGGCTTGTACAATGAGCAGTTCTTC. Protein product: CASRWDRGLYNEQFF.

This chain joins TRBV7-8 and TRBJ2-5; possibly TRBD2 for D (5 bases). Between the trimmed V and J ends, which lost 5 bases and 5 bases, there was a span of 12 bases. Germline lookup yields CDR1 SGHVS and CDR2 FQNEAQ. The CDR3 covers 13 residues. The CDR3 here is CASSPPSGETQYF. In DNA form, the CDR3 reads TGTGCCAGCAGCCCGCCGAGCGGTGAGACCCAGTACTTC. The full variable domain, completed using reference TRBV7-8 and TRBJ2-5, is GAGVSQSPRYKVAKRGQDVALRCDPISGHVSLFWYQQALGQGPEFLTYFQNEAQLDKSGLPSDRFFAERPEGSVSTLKIQRTQQEDSAVYLCASSPPSGETQYFGPGTRLLVL.

J is TRBJ2-1 and V is TRBV7-8; 7 bases line up with TRBD2. The CDR3 runs to 15 residues. Germline V CDR1 and CDR2: SGHVS, FQNEAQ. With V trimmed by 0 bases and J by 5 bases, 4 bases remained unmatched. CDR3: CASSLAGGADNEQFF. The CDR3 DNA follows: TGTGCCAGCAGCTTAGCGGGAGGGGCGGACAATGAGCAGTTCTTC.